Listed here are 16 T cell receptor beta chains from one sample, sequenced in a study of T cell responses to AZD1222 COVID-19 vaccine. Some clones are missing from TCRdb's copy, which holds only in-frame ones; the method was immunoSEQ multiplex PCR. The sample lists about 81,000 clones; around nine tenths were seen once. This material consisted of peripheral blood, taken 28 days after the second AZD1222 dose. The source of these receptors is an adult who received the AZD1222 COVID-19 vaccine.

V usage is TRBV3-1 (or the pseudogene TRBV3-2) and J usage is TRBJ2-1; TRBD2 matches 7 bases. After removal of 8 bases from V and 4 bases from J, the junction contained 2 bases not matched to a gene. The CDR3 is 12 residues long. Germline V gene lookup returns CDR1 LGHDT and CDR2 YNNKEL (reference sequence). CDR3 sequence (DNA): TGTGCCAGCGGGGGGGATTACAATGAGCAGTTCTTC. Translating gives CASGGDYNEQFF.

The chain uses TRBV10-2 and TRBJ2-7, with D unresolved. CDR1 is WSHSY, CDR2 SAAADI, per germline. V was trimmed by 3 bases and J by 7 bases, leaving 7 bases between them. This CDR3 is built from 11 residues. CDR3 amino acids: CASSDHYEQYF. The CDR3 DNA follows: TGCGCCAGCAGTGACCACTATGAGCAGTACTTC.

This clone is deemed medium-sized. The chain couples TRBV7-9 to TRBJ1-4; 9 bases match TRBD1. This CDR3 has 14 amino acids. Germline V gene data show CDR1 as SEHNR and CDR2 as FQNEAQ (reference sequence). V trimming: 5 bases; J trimming: 5 bases; junction bases outside the gene matches: 3. Here the CDR3 reads CASSPGQGNEKLFF. CDR3 nucleotides: TGTGCCAGCAGCCCGGGACAGGGAAATGAAAAACTGTTTTTT.

The chain carries TRBV30 and TRBJ1-1, with 9 bases matching TRBD1. The CDR3 runs to 13 residues. Germline V gene data show CDR1 as GTSNPN and CDR2 as SVGIG (reference sequence). V was clipped by 8 bases and J by 4 bases; unmatched bases: 8. The chain's CDR3 is CAGNRGRSTEAFF. The CDR3 coding sequence is TGTGCCGGCAACAGGGGGCGAAGCACTGAAGCTTTCTTT.

This rearrangement joins TRBV3-1 (or the pseudogene TRBV3-2) to TRBJ1-1; no clear D gene. Trimming took 4 bases from V and 1 from J, leaving 10 bases between them. The CDR3 is 14 amino acids. CDR1 and CDR2 from the germline V gene are LGHDT and YNNKEL (reference sequence). The CDR3 protein is CASSPTLKNTEAFF. Here the CDR3 DNA reads TGTGCCAGCAGCCCGACCCTAAAGAACACTGAAGCTTTCTTT.

V gene TRBV7-9 combines with J gene TRBJ1-5; TRBD1 matches at 7 bases. The J segment lost 5 bases and the V segment lost 4 bases, leaving 5 bases of the junction unmatched. The germline gives CDR1 SEHNR, CDR2 FQNEAQ (reference sequence). This CDR3 comprises 14 residues. DNA of the CDR3: TGTGCCAGCAGCTCCAGGACAGGCCATCAGCCCCAGCATTTT. This sequence encodes CASSSRTGHQPQHF.

Only one count was recorded for this clone. The genes are TRBV7-8 and TRBJ1-1; the D gene is possibly TRBD1 (6 bases). The CDR3 consists of 14 residues. Looked up from germline, CDR1 is SGHVS and CDR2 is FQNEAQ. The ends were cut back, 5 bases at V and 5 bases at J, with 15 bases in the middle. Here the CDR3 DNA reads TGTGCCAGCAGCCTGGCCGGCAGGGGTACTGAAGCTTTCTTT. Its protein is CASSLAGRGTEAFF.

The genes are TRBV29-1 and TRBJ1-5; D is perhaps TRBD1 (6 bases). The V end was cut by 7 bases, the J end by 5 bases, with 15 bases between. Per germline, CDR1 SQVTM and CDR2 ANQGSEA. The CDR3 spans 13 residues. CDR3 sequence reads: CSARGRVDQPQHF. The CDR3 nucleotides are TGCAGCGCCAGGGGCCGGGTTGATCAGCCCCAGCATTTT.

This clone was counted once. In nucleotides, the CDR3 is TGTGCCAGCAGCTTATTTCGGGGGGCCACCGGGGAGCTGTTTTTT. Protein product: CASSLFRGATGELFF. The V gene is TRBV11-2, the J gene TRBJ2-2; D may be TRBD2 (7 bases). With 2 bases removed from V and 4 bases from J, the gap between germline ends came to 11 bases. The CDR3 totals 15 residues. Looked up from germline, CDR1 is SGHAT and CDR2 is FQNNGV.

The genes are TRBV2 and TRBJ1-1; 8 bases match TRBD1. Germline V gives CDR1 SNHLY, CDR2 FYNNEI. The CDR3 has 14 residues. The V segment lost 7 bases and the J segment 4 bases; nucleotides outside the gene matches: 8. CDR3 sequence: CASTGQGGGTEAFF. CDR3 coding DNA: TGTGCCAGCACAGGACAGGGAGGGGGCACTGAAGCTTTCTTT.

The rearrangement uses TRBV24-1 and TRBJ2-3, with 8 bases matching TRBD1. CDR3 length: 16 amino acids. The trim removed 2 bases at V and 1 base at J, leaving 4 bases unmatched. From germline, CDR1 is KGHDR and CDR2 SFDVKD. The CDR3 protein is CATSDSQGEGTDTQYF. The CDR3 DNA reads as TGTGCCACCAGTGATTCACAGGGGGAAGGCACAGATACGCAGTATTTT.

With respect to this clone: Other DNA variants within this sample encode the same CDR3. The chain combines TRBV29-1 with TRBJ2-3; D unresolved. The CDR3 runs to 10 residues. The V and J ends lost 6 bases and 2 bases respectively, with 3 bases between them. CDR1 and CDR2 (germline): SQVTM, ANQGSEA. CDR3: CSVDTDTQYF. The DNA of the CDR3 is TGCAGCGTCGACACAGATACGCAGTATTTT.

The rearrangement links TRBV5-1 to TRBJ2-7; 7 bases map to TRBD2. The germline V gene encodes CDR1 SGHRS and CDR2 YFSETQ. This CDR3 region has 16 residues. Germline trimming cut 6 bases from V and 1 base from J; bases unmatched to any gene: 13. Written as DNA, the CDR3 is TGCGCCAGCACCCGGGGGGTCAGGGAGGCTTCCTACGAGCAGTACTTC. This gives the protein CASTRGVREASYEQYF.

The gene calls are TRBV2 and TRBJ1-5, with 9 positions matching TRBD1. With 8 bases clipped from V and 7 bases from J, the junction kept 9 bases outside the gene matches. Germline V CDR1 and CDR2: SNHLY, FYNNEI. The CDR3 runs 14 residues. CDR3 sequence: CASWDRVRNQPQHF. CDR3 nucleotide sequence: TGTGCCAGCTGGGACAGGGTAAGAAACCAGCCCCAGCATTTT.

This sequence joins TRBV29-1 and TRBJ2-3; tentatively, D is TRBD2 (6 bases). CDR1 and CDR2 (germline): SQVTM, ANQGSEA. The CDR3 sequence is 13 residues long. Trimming removed 6 bases from V and 4 bases from J, with 14 bases in between. CDR3 sequence reads: CSVGGEVPDTQYF. The CDR3 DNA follows: TGCAGCGTGGGGGGAGAAGTCCCAGATACGCAGTATTTT.

The J gene is TRBJ2-6, the V gene TRBV6-5; D not resolved. Between the trimmed V and J ends, which lost 7 bases and 4 bases, there was a span of 11 bases. Germline V gene lookup returns CDR1 MNHEY and CDR2 SVGAGI. The CDR3 is made up of 14 amino acids. The CDR3 DNA sequence: TGTGCCAGCACCGACCATTGGGGGGCCAACGTCCTGACTTTC. Amino acids: CASTDHWGANVLTF.